Included here is one TCR beta chain sequence, with context. The sample is drawn from a study of blood T cell repertoires in COVID-19. Study processing details: Reference gene primer amplification yielded estimated nucleated cell counts. The data were produced by immunoSEQ multiplex PCR, yet TCRdb's version contains in-frame clones alone and is incomplete. Clonal size and the V and J genes are those of that table, whereas D and trimming came from the DNA. This sample yields hundreds of thousands of clones, of which roughly 89% are seen a single time; just under 9% belongs to the top ten. The V segment lost 6 bases and the J segment 0 bases; nucleotides outside the gene matches: 10. This CDR3 is built from 17 residues. Germline loops: CDR1 LNHDA, CDR2 SQIVND (reference sequence).

The source material was PBMCs or T cells enriched from blood (not recorded which). The chain employs TRBV19 and TRBJ1-5; 8 bases line up with TRBD1. The receptor was isolated from a woman between 18 and 30 years old who had recovered from COVID-19. CDR3 protein: CASRAGTGAYSNQPQHF. CDR3 DNA: TGTGCCAGTAGAGCAGGGACAGGTGCATATAGCAATCAGCCCCAGCATTTT.